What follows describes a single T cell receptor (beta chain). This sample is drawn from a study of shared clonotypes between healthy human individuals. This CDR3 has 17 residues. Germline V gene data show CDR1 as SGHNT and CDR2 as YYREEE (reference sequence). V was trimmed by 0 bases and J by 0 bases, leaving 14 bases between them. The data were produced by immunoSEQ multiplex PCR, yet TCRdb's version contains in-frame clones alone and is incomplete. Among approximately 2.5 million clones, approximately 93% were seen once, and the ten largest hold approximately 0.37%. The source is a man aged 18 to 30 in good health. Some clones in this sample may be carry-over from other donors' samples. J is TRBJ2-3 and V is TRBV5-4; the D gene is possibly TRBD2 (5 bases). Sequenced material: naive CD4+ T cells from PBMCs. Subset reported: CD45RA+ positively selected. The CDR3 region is CASSLGGRRVSTDTQYF. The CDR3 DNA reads TGTGCCAGCAGCTTGGGAGGGCGGCGGGTTAGCACAGATACGCAGTATTTT.